These 17 T cell receptor beta chains came from one sample sequenced in a study of beta chain features in type 1 diabetes. Study-level results: Shortening of TCRB CDR3s, moderate but significant, appeared in all four CD4+ subsets of Type 1 diabetes patients.

Their cognate antigens are unknown. Reverse transcription of all isolated RNA meant that expressed TCRB transcripts were sequenced. Assay used: immunoSEQ multiplex PCR; TCRdb lists only in-frame clones, some missing. This table has hundreds of thousands of clones, around an eighth appearing once. Sequenced: naive CD4+ T cells from blood. All receptors come from a man aged 18 to 29 with type 1 diabetes.

This clone was seen only a few times. The rearrangement links TRBV6-5 to TRBJ1-4; tentative D call: TRBD1 (5 bases). V was trimmed by 5 bases and J by 4 bases, leaving 14 bases between them. CDR3 size: 15 residues. Germline values: CDR1 MNHEY, CDR2 SVGAGI. Here the CDR3 DNA reads TGTGCCAGCAGTGGCCGGGACGGCTATAATGAAAAACTGTTTTTT. It is translated as CASSGRDGYNEKLFF.

The V gene is TRBV30, the J gene TRBJ1-3; D may be TRBD1 (5 bases). Germline lookup yields CDR1 GTSNPN and CDR2 SVGIG (reference sequence). This CDR3 is built from 16 residues. V shed 2 bases and J shed 0 bases, with 14 bases lying between them. CDR3: CAWSFFDSFSGNTIYF. The CDR3 coding sequence is TGTGCCTGGAGTTTTTTCGACAGTTTCTCTGGAAACACCATATATTTT.

Only a few counts were recorded for this clone. The rearrangement joins TRBV2 to TRBJ2-1; TRBD2 aligns across 10 bases. CDR3 length: 14 amino acids. Per the germline V gene, CDR1 is SNHLY and CDR2 is FYNNEI. V dropped 9 bases and J dropped 8; count of bases not matched to a gene: 10. CDR3 region: CASEAGGHVDEQFF. The CDR3 DNA reads TGTGCCAGTGAAGCGGGGGGGCATGTGGATGAGCAGTTCTTC.

The chain carries TRBV2 and TRBJ1-5; D unresolved. Per germline, CDR1 SNHLY and CDR2 FYNNEI. This CDR3 has 15 amino acids. The V and J ends lost 2 bases and 4 bases respectively, with 12 bases between them. CDR3 loop: CASSEKGSRNQPQHF. CDR3 bases: TGTGCCAGCAGTGAAAAGGGCAGTCGTAATCAGCCCCAGCATTTT.

The V and J genes are TRBV6-1 and TRBJ2-7; D ambiguous. Germline-derived CDR1 and CDR2 are MNHNS and SASEGT. The CDR3 runs 12 residues. V was pared by 8 bases and J by 3 bases, with 11 bases between. The CDR3 sequence is CASRSEDYEQYF. The CDR3 nucleotides are TGTGCCAGCCGCTCCGAAGACTACGAGCAGTACTTC.

The CDR3 DNA is TGTGCCAGCAGCGTATCAGGGATTCCCTACGAGCAGTACTTC. It codes for CASSVSGIPYEQYF. The J gene is TRBJ2-7, the V gene TRBV9; perhaps TRBD1 as D (5 bases). Between the trimmed V and J ends, which lost 1 base and 2 bases, there was a span of 10 bases. The germline CDR1 and CDR2 sequences are SGDLS and YYNGEE. There are 14 residues in the CDR3.

V gene TRBV30 combines with J gene TRBJ2-3; D is ambiguous. Trimming took off 0 bases at V and 4 bases at J, with 5 bases between the two ends. The CDR3 sequence is 12 residues long. The germline gives CDR1 GTSNPN, CDR2 SVGIG (reference sequence). CDR3 sequence (DNA): TGTGCCTGGAGTGTCCAGTCAGATACGCAGTATTTT. It codes for CAWSVQSDTQYF.

V and J are TRBV15 and TRBJ2-7; TRBD1 matches 8 bases. The CDR3 runs 14 residues. Trimming removed 3 bases from V and 4 bases from J; junction bases left unmatched: 5. CDR1 and CDR2 (germline): LNHNV, YYDKDF (reference sequence). The CDR3 DNA reads TGTGCCACCAGCAGTCGGACAGGGTCATACGAGCAGTACTTC. Its translation is CATSSRTGSYEQYF.

This rearrangement joins TRBV10-3 to TRBJ1-1; D is unclear. CDR1 ENHRY and CDR2 SYGVKD come from the germline V gene. Trimming left V 6 bases short and J 2 bases short, with 7 bases between. This CDR3 has 12 residues. The CDR3 is CAISRPNTEAFF. Here the CDR3 DNA reads TGTGCCATCAGCAGACCTAACACTGAAGCTTTCTTT.

There are a few counts of this clone. The chain recombines TRBV2 with TRBJ2-5, with D perhaps TRBD2 (6 bases). The CDR3 loop spans 12 amino acids. Deletions cut 6 bases from V and 4 bases from J, with 9 bases between. Germline V CDR1 and CDR2: SNHLY, FYNNEI. DNA for the CDR3: TGTGCCAGCAGCCTCGGGAGAGAGACCCAGTACTTC. It translates to CASSLGRETQYF.

The table lists this clone with a few counts. CDR3 sequence: CASSQEEKLFF. The CDR3 nucleotides read TGTGCCAGTAGTCAAGAGGAAAAACTGTTTTTT. This chain joins TRBV19 and TRBJ1-4, with no clear D. CDR1 and CDR2 from the germline V gene are LNHDA and SQIVND (reference sequence). V shed 5 bases and J shed 8 bases, with 6 bases lying between them. This CDR3 contains 11 residues.

Here the CDR3 DNA reads TGTGCCAGCAGCTCCAGGGGCGTGGGGCCCCAGCATTTT. It translates to CASSSRGVGPQHF. This chain joins TRBV7-2 and TRBJ1-5; weak D call: TRBD1 (6 bases). V was trimmed by 4 bases and J by 9 bases, leaving 13 bases between them. The CDR3 length is 13 residues. Germline CDR1 and CDR2: SGHTA and FQGNSA. Supplemented by reference TRBV7-2 and TRBJ1-5, the full variable domain reads GAGVSQSPSNKVTEKGKDVELRCDPISGHTALYWYRQSLGQGLEFLIYFQGNSAPDKSGLPSDRFSAERTGGSVSTLTIQRTQQEDSAVYLCASSSRGVGPQHFGDGTRLSIL.

This chain uses TRBV27 with TRBJ1-6; tentative D call: TRBD1 (5 bases). The germline V and J ends were trimmed by 8 bases and 7 bases, with 18 bases remaining between them. CDR1 is MNHEY, CDR2 SMNVEV, per germline (reference sequence). This CDR3 spans 15 amino acids. The CDR3 coding sequence is TGTGCCAGCTGGAGTGCGGGACCGCTAAATTCACCCCTCCACTTT. Translated, it gives CASWSAGPLNSPLHF.

This clone came up a few times. The sample carries other DNA sequences with the same CDR3. V is TRBV25-1 and J is TRBJ1-1, with D hard to call. Trimming cost V 3 bases and J 11 bases, with 13 bases left between them. The CDR3 contains 12 residues. Per the germline V gene, CDR1 is MGHDK and CDR2 is SYGVNS. The CDR3 region is CASSDLGRGAFF. CDR3 DNA sequence: TGTGCCAGCAGTGACTTAGGGCGTGGGGCTTTCTTT.

This clone has just a few counts. This sequence joins TRBV4-2 and TRBJ2-1, with TRBD2 matching 9 bases. The V gene end was trimmed by 1 base and the J gene end by 10 bases; junction bases not matched to a gene: 11. There are 16 residues in the CDR3. Looked up from germline, CDR1 is LGHNA and CDR2 is YNFKEQ. The CDR3 region has the DNA TGTGCCAGCAGCCAAGCCCCGGCGGGGGGGCTTCGAGAGCAGTTCTTC. It encodes CASSQAPAGGLREQFF.

V and J are TRBV30 and TRBJ1-4, with unresolved D. The CDR3 runs 14 residues. V was shortened by 8 bases and J by 8 bases, with 21 bases between the two germline ends. Germline CDR1 and CDR2: GTSNPN and SVGIG (reference sequence). The CDR3: CAGGDPRAREKLFF. The DNA for the CDR3 is TGTGCCGGAGGAGACCCGAGGGCTCGGGAAAAACTGTTTTTT.

This clone was picked up a small number of times. This chain links TRBV18 with TRBJ2-7; unclear D gene. The length of the CDR3 is 13 residues. The ends were cut back, 2 bases at V and 5 bases at J, with 10 bases in the middle. The germline V gene encodes CDR1 KGHSH and CDR2 LQKENI. The CDR3 is CASSPRMEDEQYF. Here the CDR3 DNA reads TGTGCCAGCTCACCAAGGATGGAAGACGAGCAGTACTTC.